The source of this TCR beta chain is a study of cytomegalovirus exposure and HLA in healthy donors. The CDR3 has 15 amino acids. Germline V lookup: CDR1 MNHEY, CDR2 SVGAGI. The junction had 15 bases not matched to a gene; V was cut back by 10 bases and J by 4 bases. Only one count was recorded for this clone. The target antigen is unknown. In the PCR, 60 Vbeta and 13 Jbeta primers were used. Profiling relied on immunoSEQ multiplex PCR, and the TCRdb table lists in-frame clones only, not all of them. The table records some 130,000 clones, 79% of them present only once. Study results and caveats: Across all donors, roughly uniform sequencing depth was an assumption of the presence/absence analyses. The study labeled approximately 150 TCR beta chains cytomegalovirus-associated.

Specimen: PBMCs. This TCR came from a man between 40 and 49 years old in good health and CMV-seropositive. This chain joins TRBV6-5 and TRBJ1-1; 7 positions match TRBD1. The CDR3 bases are TGTGCCACCAAAGAGGGGGCCGGTTTGGGCACTGAAGCTTTCTTT. This encodes CATKEGAGLGTEAFF.